The source of this T cell receptor beta chain is a study of blood T cell repertoires in COVID-19. The CDR3 has 15 residues. Germline lookup yields CDR1 LGHDT and CDR2 YNNKEL (reference sequence). V lost 2 bases, J lost 1 base, and 10 bases lay in between. Clones were sequenced by immunoSEQ multiplex PCR, and TCRdb holds only the in-frame ones, with some missing. Among 200,000 to 300,000 clones listed, roughly 86% were seen once. The receptor was isolated from an older woman with COVID-19, enrolled during active disease. The chain recombines TRBV3-1 (or the pseudogene TRBV3-2) with TRBJ2-3, with TRBD1 as a possible D gene (6 bases). Sequenced material: peripheral blood. The CDR3 protein is CASSQWGQRTDTQYF. For the CDR3, the DNA is TGTGCCAGCAGCCAATGGGGGCAACGCACAGATACGCAGTATTTT.